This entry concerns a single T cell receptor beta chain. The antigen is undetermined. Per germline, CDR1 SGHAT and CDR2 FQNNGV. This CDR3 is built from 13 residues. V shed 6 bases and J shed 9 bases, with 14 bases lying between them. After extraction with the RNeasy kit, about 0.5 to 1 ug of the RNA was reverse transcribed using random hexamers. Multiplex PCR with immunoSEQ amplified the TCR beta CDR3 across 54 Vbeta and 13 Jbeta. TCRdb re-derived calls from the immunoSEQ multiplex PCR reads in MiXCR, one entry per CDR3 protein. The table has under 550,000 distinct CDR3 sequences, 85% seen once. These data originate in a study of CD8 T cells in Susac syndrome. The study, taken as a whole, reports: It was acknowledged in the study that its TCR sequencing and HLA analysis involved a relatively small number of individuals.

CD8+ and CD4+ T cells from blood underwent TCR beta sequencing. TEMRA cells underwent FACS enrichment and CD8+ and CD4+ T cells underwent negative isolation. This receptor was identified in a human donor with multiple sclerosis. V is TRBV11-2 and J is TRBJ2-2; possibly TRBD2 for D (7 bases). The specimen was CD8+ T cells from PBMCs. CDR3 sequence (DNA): TGTGCCAGCAGTTACGGCGGGGGCTGGGAGCTGTTTTTT. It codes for CASSYGGGWELFF.